Each of the 4 T cell receptor beta chains below was sequenced from the same sample in a study of blood T cell repertoires in COVID-19. Method: immunoSEQ multiplex PCR; TCRdb's copy keeps in-frame clones and lacks some. The table lists tens of thousands of clones, about 80% of them singletons. The sample consisted of peripheral blood. All receptors derive from a man over 45 with acute or convalescent COVID-19.

The V call is TRBV4-2, the J call TRBJ2-7; 13 nucleotides align to TRBD2. This CDR3 is 20 amino acids long. With 0 bases clipped from V and 5 bases from J, the junction kept 16 bases outside the gene matches. Germline V gene lookup returns CDR1 LGHNA and CDR2 YNFKEQ. CDR3 in DNA: TGTGCCAGCAGCCAAGATCCGACCGGGTTACTAGCGGGAGGGCCCCACGAGCAGTACTTC. It is translated as CASSQDPTGLLAGGPHEQYF.

This clone has a handful of counts. This chain joins TRBV4-1 and TRBJ2-7; D unclear. V lost 3 bases and J 3 bases, leaving 9 bases between the germline ends. CDR3 size: 13 residues. The germline V gene encodes CDR1 MGHRA and CDR2 YSYEKL. CDR3: CASSQTQYYEQYF. The CDR3 DNA reads TGCGCCAGCAGCCAGACACAATACTACGAGCAGTACTTC.

The chain uses TRBV5-6 and TRBJ2-5; weak D call: TRBD1 (5 bases). Germline V CDR1 and CDR2: SGHDT, YYEEEE. V shed 2 bases and J shed 4 bases, with 15 bases lying between them. The length of the CDR3 is 15 residues. The CDR3 DNA reads as TGTGCCAGCAGCTTATTAGGTAGGGGCGCAGAGACCCAGTACTTC. Its protein product is CASSLLGRGAETQYF.

The V gene is TRBV6-5, the J gene TRBJ1-1; TRBD1 agrees at 8 bases. This CDR3 has 14 amino acids. The trim removed 7 bases at V and 1 base at J, leaving 5 bases unmatched. CDR1 is MNHEY, CDR2 SVGAGI, per germline. The CDR3 region has the DNA TGTGCCAGCACTCTGACAGGGGAGAACACTGAAGCTTTCTTT. It specifies CASTLTGENTEAFF.